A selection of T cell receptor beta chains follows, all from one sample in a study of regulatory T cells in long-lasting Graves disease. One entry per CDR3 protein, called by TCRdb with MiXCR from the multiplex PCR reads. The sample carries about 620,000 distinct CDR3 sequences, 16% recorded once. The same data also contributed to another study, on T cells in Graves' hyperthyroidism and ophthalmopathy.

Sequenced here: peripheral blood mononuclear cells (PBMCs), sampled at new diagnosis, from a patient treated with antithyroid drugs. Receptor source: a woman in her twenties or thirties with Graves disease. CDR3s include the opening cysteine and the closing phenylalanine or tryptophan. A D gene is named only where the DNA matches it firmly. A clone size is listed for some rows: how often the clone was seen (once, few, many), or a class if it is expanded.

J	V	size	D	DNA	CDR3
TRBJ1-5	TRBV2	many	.	TGTGCCAGCAGGCCACAGGCCTTGAGCAATCAGCCCCAGCATTTT	CASRPQALSNQPQHF
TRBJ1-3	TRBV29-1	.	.	TGCAGCGCTACTTCCGACCTCCGCTCTGGAAACACCATATATTTT	CSATSDLRSGNTIYF
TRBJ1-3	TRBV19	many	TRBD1	TGTGCCAGCCGACAGGGGGCCTCTGGAAACACCATATATTTT	CASRQGASGNTIYF
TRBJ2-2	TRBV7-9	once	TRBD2	TGTGCCAGCAGCTTGGTGTCTAGCGGCGCCGGGGAGCTGTTTTTT	CASSLVSSGAGELFF
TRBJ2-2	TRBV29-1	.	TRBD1	TGCAGCGTTGCGACAGGGGGCGCAGGCACCGGGGAGCTGTTTTTT	CSVATGGAGTGELFF
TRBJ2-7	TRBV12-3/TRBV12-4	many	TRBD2	TGTGCCAGCAGTTTAGGGGGACCGGGACTAGCGGGATGGCAGTACTTC	CASSLGGPGLAGWQYF
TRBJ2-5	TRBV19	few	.	TGTGCCAGTGGTACTTGGACAGAAGAGACCCAGTACTTC	CASGTWTEETQYF
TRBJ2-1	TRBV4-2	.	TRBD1	TGTGCCAGCAGCCCGATGACCGGGACAGGGGGCTATGAGCAGTTCTTC	CASSPMTGTGGYEQFF
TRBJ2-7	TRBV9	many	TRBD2	TGTGCCAGCAGCGGGAGCGGGAACCCCTACGAGCAGTACTTC	CASSGSGNPYEQYF
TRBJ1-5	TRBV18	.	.	TGTGCCAGCTCACCTTATGTCAGCAATCAGCCCCAGCATTTT	CASSPYVSNQPQHF
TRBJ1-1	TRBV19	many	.	TGTGCCAGCAAGAACGGGGCAGCCCGGCTGAACACTGAAGCTTTCTTT	CASKNGAARLNTEAFF
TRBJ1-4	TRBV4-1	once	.	TGCGCCAGCAGCCGGGTATGGGGGGCGACGGAAAAACTGTTTTTT	CASSRVWGATEKLFF
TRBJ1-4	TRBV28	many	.	TGTGCCAGCAGATCCACGGCGAATGAAAAACTGTTTTTT	CASRSTANEKLFF
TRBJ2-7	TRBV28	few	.	TGTGCCAGCAGTTTACCCACACTAGTTTACGAGCAGTACTTC	CASSLPTLVYEQYF
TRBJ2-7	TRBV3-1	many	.	TGTGCCAGCAGCCAAGTGGGCAACTCCTACGAGCAGTACTTC	CASSQVGNSYEQYF
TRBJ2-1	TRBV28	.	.	TGTGCCAGCAGGCCGGGTCCCTACAATGAGCAGTTCTTC	CASRPGPYNEQFF
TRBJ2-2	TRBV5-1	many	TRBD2	TGCGCCAGCAGCGGGCCGTTAGCGGGAGGCACCGGGGAGCTGTTTTTT	CASSGPLAGGTGELFF
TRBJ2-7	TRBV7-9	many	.	TGTGCCAGCAGCTTAGGAGACTCGACCTCCTACGAGCAGTACTTC	CASSLGDSTSYEQYF
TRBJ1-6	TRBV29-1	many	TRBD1	TGCAGCGTCGGGACAGACCCATTCTCACCCCTCCACTTT	CSVGTDPFSPLHF
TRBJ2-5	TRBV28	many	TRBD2	TGTGCCAGCAGTTTATCGGTAGCGGGAGGACGGGAGACCCAGTACTTC	CASSLSVAGGRETQYF
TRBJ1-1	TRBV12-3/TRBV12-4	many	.	TGTGCCAGCAGTTTTGCCCTCGAAGCTTTCTTT	CASSFALEAFF
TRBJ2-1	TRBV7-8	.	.	TGTGCCAGCAGCCTCGGGGGTGGCGGGATCCGCAATGAGCAGTTCTTC	CASSLGGGGIRNEQFF
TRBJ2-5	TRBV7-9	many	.	TGTGCCAGCAGCTCGACGGTGACCGGGAGTTTACAAGAGACCCAGTACTTC	CASSSTVTGSLQETQYF
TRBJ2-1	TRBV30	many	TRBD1	TGTGCCTGGAGACAGGGGGGAACGAGAGATGAGCAGTTCTTC	CAWRQGGTRDEQFF
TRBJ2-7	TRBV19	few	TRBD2	TGTGCCAGTATGGGACTAGCGGGAGAAAACTACGAGCAGTACTTC	CASMGLAGENYEQYF
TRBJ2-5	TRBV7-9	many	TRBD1	TGTGCCAGCAGCTTAGGACAGGGCGTGACCCAGTACTTC	CASSLGQGVTQYF
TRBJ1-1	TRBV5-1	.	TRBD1	TGCGCCACTGCAGGGGGGGGCTTGAACACTGAAGCTTTCTTT	CATAGGGLNTEAFF
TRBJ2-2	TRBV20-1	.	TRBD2	TGCAGCGCCAGAGGGGGGACTAGCGGTAACACCGGGGAGCTGTTTTTT	CSARGGTSGNTGELFF
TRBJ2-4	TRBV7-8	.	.	TGTGCCAGCAGCCAACAGGGTCTAGTATCCAAAAACATTCAGTACTTC	CASSQQGLVSKNIQYF
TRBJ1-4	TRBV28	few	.	TGTGCCAGCAGTTCAGGACAGAATAATGAAAAACTGTTTTTT	CASSSGQNNEKLFF
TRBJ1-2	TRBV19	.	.	TGTGCCAGTAGTTACGGGGGCGCAAACTATGGCTACACCTTC	CASSYGGANYGYTF